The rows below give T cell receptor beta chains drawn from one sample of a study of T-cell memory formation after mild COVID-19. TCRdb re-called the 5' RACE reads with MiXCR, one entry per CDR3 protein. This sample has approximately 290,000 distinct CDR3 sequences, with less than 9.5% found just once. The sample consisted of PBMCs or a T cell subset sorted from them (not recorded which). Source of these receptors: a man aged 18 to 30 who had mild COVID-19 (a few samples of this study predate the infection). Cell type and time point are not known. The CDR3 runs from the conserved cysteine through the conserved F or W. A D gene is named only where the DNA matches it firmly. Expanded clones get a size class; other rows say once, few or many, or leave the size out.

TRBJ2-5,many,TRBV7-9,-,CASSKSLGTRGETQYF,TGTGCCAGCAGCAAATCCCTTGGGACCAGAGGGGAGACCCAGTACTTC
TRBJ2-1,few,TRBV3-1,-,CASSQVRQNEQFF,TGTGCCAGCAGCCAAGTAAGACAGAATGAGCAGTTCTTC
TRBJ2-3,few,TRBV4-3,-,CASSQMDAYTDTQYF,TGCGCCAGCAGCCAGATGGACGCCTACACAGATACGCAGTATTTT
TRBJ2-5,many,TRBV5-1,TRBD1,CASSLLTGTQETQYF,TGCGCCAGCAGCTTGTTGACAGGGACACAAGAGACCCAGTACTTC
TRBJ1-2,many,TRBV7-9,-,CASNLNYDRTGYTF,TGTGCCAGCAACCTGAACTATGACAGAACTGGCTACACCTTC
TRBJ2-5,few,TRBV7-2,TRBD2,CASSPGTSVQETQYF,TGTGCCAGCAGCCCCGGGACTAGCGTACAAGAGACCCAGTACTTC
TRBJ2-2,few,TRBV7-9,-,CASSFFIGGNTGELFF,TGTGCCAGCAGCTTTTTTATAGGGGGAAACACCGGGGAGCTGTTTTTT
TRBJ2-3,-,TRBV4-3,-,CASSQARMDGRNTDTQYF,TGCGCCAGCAGCCAAGCGAGAATGGACGGACGTAACACAGATACGCAGTATTTT
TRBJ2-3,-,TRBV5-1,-,CASSLAVLGARGDTQYF,TGCGCCAGCAGCTTGGCCGTGTTGGGGGCCCGGGGAGATACGCAGTATTTT
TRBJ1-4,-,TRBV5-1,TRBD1,CASSRVGDRVNEKLFF,TGCGCCAGCAGCCGTGTAGGGGACAGGGTGAATGAAAAACTGTTTTTT
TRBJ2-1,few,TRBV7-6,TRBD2,CASSLGGGVYRDEQFF,TGTGCCAGCAGCTTAGGTGGGGGGGTTTATCGGGATGAGCAGTTCTTC
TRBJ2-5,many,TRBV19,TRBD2,CASSTTGTSLETQYF,TGTGCCAGTAGCACTACCGGGACTAGCCTAGAGACCCAGTACTTC
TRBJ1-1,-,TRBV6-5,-,CASSPPLGLKNTEAFF,TGTGCCAGCAGTCCACCCCTGGGCCTTAAGAACACTGAAGCTTTCTTT
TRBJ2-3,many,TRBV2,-,CASSEAPDTQYF,TGTGCCAGCAGTGAAGCCCCAGATACGCAGTATTTT
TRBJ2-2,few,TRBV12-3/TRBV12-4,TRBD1,CASIPGTARDGELFF,TGTGCCAGCATCCCGGGGACAGCCAGGGACGGGGAGCTGTTTTTT
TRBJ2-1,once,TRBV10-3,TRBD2,CAISGWEGYEQFF,TGTGCCATCAGTGGGTGGGAGGGGTATGAGCAGTTCTTC
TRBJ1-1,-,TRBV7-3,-,CASRDMNTEAFF,TGTGCCAGCCGGGATATGAACACTGAAGCTTTCTTT
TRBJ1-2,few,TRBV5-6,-,CASSLRHNYGYTF,TGTGCCAGCAGCTTACGACATAACTATGGCTACACCTTC
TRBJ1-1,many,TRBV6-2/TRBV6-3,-,CASSYGRTTEAFF,TGTGCCAGCAGTTATGGGCGGACGACTGAAGCTTTCTTT
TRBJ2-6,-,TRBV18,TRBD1,CASSLSTGGNGANVLTF,TGTGCCAGCTCACTATCGACAGGGGGCAATGGGGCCAACGTCCTGACTTTC
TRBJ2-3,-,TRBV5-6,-,CAGARALADTQYF,TGTGCGGGGGCCCGGGCCCTGGCAGATACGCAGTATTTT
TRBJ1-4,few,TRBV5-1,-,CASSGLPNEKLFF,TGCGCCAGCTCCGGGTTGCCTAATGAAAAACTGTTTTTT
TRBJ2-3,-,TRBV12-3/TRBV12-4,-,CASNPNVQGSNTDTQYF,TGTGCCAGCAATCCAAATGTTCAGGGTAGCAACACAGATACGCAGTATTTT
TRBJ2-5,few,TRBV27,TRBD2,CASHKAGASGETQYF,TGTGCCAGCCATAAAGCGGGGGCTTCTGGGGAGACCCAGTACTTC
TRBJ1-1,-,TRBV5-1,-,CASSRALRGTEAFF,TGCGCCAGCAGCCGGGCCCTCCGGGGTACTGAAGCTTTCTTT
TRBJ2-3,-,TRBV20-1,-,CSAIAGSTDTQYF,TGCAGTGCTATCGCGGGGAGCACAGATACGCAGTATTTT
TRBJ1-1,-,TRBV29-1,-,CSILGRATEAFF,TGCAGCATACTAGGTCGGGCCACTGAAGCTTTCTTT
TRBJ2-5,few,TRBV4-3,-,CASSQGSGDQETQYF,TGCGCCAGCAGCCAAGGTTCCGGGGACCAAGAGACCCAGTACTTC
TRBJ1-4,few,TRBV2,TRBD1,CASRGQAVGEKLFF,TGTGCCAGCAGGGGACAGGCTGTGGGGGAAAAACTGTTTTTT
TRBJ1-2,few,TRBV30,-,CAWSGGNYGYTF,TGTGCCTGGAGTGGGGGGAACTATGGCTACACCTTC
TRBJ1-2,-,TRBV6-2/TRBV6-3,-,CASSYTPPVARVDYGYTF,TGTGCCAGCAGTTACACGCCCCCAGTTGCCAGAGTTGACTATGGCTACACCTTC
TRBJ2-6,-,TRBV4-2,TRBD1,CASSQGQISGANVLTF,TGTGCCAGCAGCCAGGGACAGATCTCTGGGGCCAACGTCCTGACTTTC
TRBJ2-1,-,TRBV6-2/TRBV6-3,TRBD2,CASSLPSGGGEQFF,TGTGCCAGCAGTTTGCCGAGCGGGGGGGGTGAGCAGTTCTTC
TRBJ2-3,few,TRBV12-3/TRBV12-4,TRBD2,CASSLRGSSSVTQYF,TGTGCCAGCAGTTTACGCGGGAGTTCATCGGTTACGCAGTATTTT
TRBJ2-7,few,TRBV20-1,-,CSASPGLFEFYEQYF,TGCAGTGCCAGCCCGGGACTTTTCGAATTCTACGAGCAGTACTTC
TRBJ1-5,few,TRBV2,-,CASIASVGNQPQHF,TGTGCCAGTATAGCCTCTGTCGGCAATCAGCCCCAGCATTTT
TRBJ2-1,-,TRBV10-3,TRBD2,CAIRNNLAGGSYNEQFF,TGTGCCATCCGAAACAACCTAGCGGGGGGTTCCTACAATGAGCAGTTCTTC
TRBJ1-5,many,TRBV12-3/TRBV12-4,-,CASSLLTDSNQPQHF,TGTGCCAGCAGTTTGTTGACAGATAGCAATCAGCCCCAGCATTTT
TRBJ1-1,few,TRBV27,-,CASSPVPHTEAFF,TGTGCCAGCAGTCCGGTTCCTCATACTGAAGCTTTCTTT
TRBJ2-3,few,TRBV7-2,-,CASSLWGELDYPKDTQYF,TGTGCCAGCAGCTTGTGGGGAGAATTGGACTACCCCAAGGATACGCAGTATTTT
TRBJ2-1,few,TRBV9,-,CASSEKAGALPKYNEQFF,TGTGCCAGCAGCGAGAAGGCTGGGGCATTGCCCAAGTACAATGAGCAGTTCTTC
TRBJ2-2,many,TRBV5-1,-,CASSLASNLNTGELFF,TGCGCCAGCAGCTTGGCCTCCAACTTGAACACCGGGGAGCTGTTTTTT
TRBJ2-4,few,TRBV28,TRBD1,CASSDRASIQYF,TGTGCCAGCAGCGACAGGGCGTCCATTCAGTACTTC